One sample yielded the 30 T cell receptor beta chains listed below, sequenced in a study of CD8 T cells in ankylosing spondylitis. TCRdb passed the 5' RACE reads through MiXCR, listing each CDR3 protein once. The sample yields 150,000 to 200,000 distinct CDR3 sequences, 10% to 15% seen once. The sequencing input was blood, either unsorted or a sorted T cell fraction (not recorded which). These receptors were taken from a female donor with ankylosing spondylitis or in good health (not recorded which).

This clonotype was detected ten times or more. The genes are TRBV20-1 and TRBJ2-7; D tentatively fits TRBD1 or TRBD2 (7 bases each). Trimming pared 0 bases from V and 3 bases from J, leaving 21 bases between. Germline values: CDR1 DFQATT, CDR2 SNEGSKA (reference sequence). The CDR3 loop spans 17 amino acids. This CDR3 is CSARDGSDREGFYEQYF. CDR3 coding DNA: TGCAGTGCTAGAGATGGGAGCGACAGGGAGGGGTTCTACGAGCAGTACTTC.

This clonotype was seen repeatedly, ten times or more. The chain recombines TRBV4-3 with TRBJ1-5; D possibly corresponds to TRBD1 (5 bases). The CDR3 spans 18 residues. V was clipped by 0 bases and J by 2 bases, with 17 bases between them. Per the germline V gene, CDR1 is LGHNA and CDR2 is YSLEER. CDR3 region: CASSQDRRVGIGNQPQHF. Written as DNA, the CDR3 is TGCGCCAGCAGCCAAGATCGCAGGGTCGGGATTGGCAATCAGCCCCAGCATTTT.

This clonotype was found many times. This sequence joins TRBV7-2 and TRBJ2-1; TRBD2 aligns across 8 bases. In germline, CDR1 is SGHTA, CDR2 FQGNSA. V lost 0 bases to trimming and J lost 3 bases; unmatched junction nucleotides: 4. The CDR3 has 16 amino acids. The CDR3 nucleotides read TGTGCCAGCAGCTTAGCGGCCAGCGGGAGCTACAATGAGCAGTTCTTC. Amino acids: CASSLAASGSYNEQFF.

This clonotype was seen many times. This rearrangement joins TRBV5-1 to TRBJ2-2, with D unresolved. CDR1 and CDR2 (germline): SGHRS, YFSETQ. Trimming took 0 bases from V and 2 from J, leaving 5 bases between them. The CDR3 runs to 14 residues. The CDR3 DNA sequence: TGCGCCAGCAGCTTGGGACGAAACACCGGGGAGCTGTTTTTT. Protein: CASSLGRNTGELFF.

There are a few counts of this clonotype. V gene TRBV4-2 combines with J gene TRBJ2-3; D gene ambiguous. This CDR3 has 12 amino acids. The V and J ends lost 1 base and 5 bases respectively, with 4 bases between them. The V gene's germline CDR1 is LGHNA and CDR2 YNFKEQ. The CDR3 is CASSQVGDTQYF. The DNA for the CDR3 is TGTGCCAGCAGCCAAGTGGGAGATACGCAGTATTTT.

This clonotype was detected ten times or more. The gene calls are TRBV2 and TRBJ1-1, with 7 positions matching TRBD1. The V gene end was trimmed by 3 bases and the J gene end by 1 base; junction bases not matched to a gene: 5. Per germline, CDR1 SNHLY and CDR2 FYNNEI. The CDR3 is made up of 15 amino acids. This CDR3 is CASSEWTGENTEAFF. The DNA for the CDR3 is TGTGCCAGCAGTGAGTGGACAGGAGAGAACACTGAAGCTTTCTTT. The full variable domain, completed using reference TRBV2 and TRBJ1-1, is EPEVTQTPSHQVTQMGQEVILRCVPISNHLYFYWYRQILGQKVEFLVSFYNNEISEKSEIFDDQFSVERPDGSNFTLKIRSTKLEDSAMYFCASSEWTGENTEAFFGQGTRLTVV.

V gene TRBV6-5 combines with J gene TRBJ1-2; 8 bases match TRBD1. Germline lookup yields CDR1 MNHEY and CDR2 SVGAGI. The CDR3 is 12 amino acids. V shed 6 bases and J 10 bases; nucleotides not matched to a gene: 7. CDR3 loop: CASSPGTGFYTF. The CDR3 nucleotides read TGTGCCAGCAGCCCCGGGACAGGCTTCTACACCTTC.

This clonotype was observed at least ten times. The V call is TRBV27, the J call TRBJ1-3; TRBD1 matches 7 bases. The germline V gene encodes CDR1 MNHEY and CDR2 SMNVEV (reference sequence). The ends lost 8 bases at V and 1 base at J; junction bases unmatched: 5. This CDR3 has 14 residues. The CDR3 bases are TGTGCCAGCGGCCAGACAGGGTCTGGAAACACCATATATTTT. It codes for CASGQTGSGNTIYF.

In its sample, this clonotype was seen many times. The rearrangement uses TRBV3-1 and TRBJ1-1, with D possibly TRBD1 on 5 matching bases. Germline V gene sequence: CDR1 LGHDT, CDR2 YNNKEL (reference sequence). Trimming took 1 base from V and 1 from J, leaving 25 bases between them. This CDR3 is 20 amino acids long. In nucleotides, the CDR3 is TGTGCCAGCAGCCAAGTCTTAGGGTTTTGGGGGGTCCAAGGGAACACTGAAGCTTTCTTT. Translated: CASSQVLGFWGVQGNTEAFF.

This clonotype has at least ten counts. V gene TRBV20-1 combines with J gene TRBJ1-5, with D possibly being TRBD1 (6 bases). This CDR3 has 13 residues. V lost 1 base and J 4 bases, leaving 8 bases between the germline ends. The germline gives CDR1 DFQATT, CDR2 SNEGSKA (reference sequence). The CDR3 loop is CSARGRGNQPQHF. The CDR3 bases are TGCAGTGCTAGAGGGAGGGGGAATCAGCCCCAGCATTTT.

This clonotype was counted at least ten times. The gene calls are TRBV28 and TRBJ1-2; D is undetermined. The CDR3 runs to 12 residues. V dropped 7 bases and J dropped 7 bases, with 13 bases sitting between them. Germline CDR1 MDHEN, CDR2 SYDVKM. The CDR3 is CASTESPGGYTF. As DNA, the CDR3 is TGTGCCAGCACGGAGTCCCCAGGTGGCTACACCTTC.

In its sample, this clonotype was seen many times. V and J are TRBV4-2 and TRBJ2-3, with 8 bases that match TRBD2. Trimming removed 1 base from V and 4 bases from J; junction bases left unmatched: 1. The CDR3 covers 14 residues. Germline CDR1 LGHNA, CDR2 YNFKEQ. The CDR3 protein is CASSQALAADTQYF. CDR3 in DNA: TGTGCCAGCAGCCAAGCACTAGCGGCAGATACGCAGTATTTT.

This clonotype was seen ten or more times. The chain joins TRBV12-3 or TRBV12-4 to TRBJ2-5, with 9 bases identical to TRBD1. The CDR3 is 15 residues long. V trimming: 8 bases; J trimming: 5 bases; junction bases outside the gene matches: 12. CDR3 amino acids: CASGKWTGVGETQYF. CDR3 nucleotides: TGTGCCAGCGGTAAATGGACAGGGGTTGGGGAGACCCAGTACTTC.

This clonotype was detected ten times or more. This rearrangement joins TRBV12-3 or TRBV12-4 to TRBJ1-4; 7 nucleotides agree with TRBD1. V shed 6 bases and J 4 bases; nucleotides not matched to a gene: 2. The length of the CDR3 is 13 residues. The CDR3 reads CASRGQNNEKLFF. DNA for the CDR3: TGTGCCAGCAGGGGACAGAATAATGAAAAACTGTTTTTT.

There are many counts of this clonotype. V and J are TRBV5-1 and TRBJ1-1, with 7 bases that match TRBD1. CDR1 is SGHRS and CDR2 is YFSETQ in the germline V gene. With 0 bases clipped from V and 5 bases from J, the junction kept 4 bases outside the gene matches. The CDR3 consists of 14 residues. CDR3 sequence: CASSLGQGKTEAFF. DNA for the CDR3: TGCGCCAGCAGCTTGGGACAGGGTAAGACTGAAGCTTTCTTT.

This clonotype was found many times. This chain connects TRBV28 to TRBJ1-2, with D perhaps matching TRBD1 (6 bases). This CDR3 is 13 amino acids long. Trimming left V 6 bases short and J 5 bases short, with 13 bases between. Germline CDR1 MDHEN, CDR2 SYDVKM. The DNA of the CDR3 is TGTGCCAGCAGCTCCAGGGGAGAATATGGCTACACCTTC. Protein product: CASSSRGEYGYTF.

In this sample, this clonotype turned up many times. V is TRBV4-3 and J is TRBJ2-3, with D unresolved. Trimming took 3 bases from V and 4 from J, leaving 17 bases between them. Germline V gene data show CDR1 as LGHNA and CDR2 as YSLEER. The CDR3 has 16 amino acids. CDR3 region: CASSQTVGNFADTQYF. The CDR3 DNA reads TGCGCCAGCAGCCAGACCGTAGGGAATTTCGCAGATACGCAGTATTTT.

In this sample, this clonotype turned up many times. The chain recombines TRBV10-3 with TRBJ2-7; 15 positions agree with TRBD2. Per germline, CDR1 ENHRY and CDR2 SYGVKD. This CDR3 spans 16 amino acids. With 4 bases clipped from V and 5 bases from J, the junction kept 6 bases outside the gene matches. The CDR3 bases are TGTGCCATCAGTGGGACTAGCGGGAGGGCCGTCGACGAGCAGTACTTC. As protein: CAISGTSGRAVDEQYF.

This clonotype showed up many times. The chain's CDR3 is CSASLPPAGTYNEQFF. CDR3 in DNA: TGCAGTGCTAGCCTCCCCCCAGCGGGGACCTACAATGAGCAGTTCTTC. This chain connects TRBV20-1 to TRBJ2-1; 7 bases are a match to TRBD2. Germline-derived CDR1 and CDR2 are DFQATT and SNEGSKA (reference sequence). The trim removed 3 bases at V and 2 bases at J, leaving 10 bases unmatched. CDR3 length equals 16 residues.

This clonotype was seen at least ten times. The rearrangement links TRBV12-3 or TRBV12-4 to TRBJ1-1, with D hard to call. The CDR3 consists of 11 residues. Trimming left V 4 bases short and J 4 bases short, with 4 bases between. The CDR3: CASSSFTEAFF. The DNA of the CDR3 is TGTGCCAGCAGTTCTTTCACTGAAGCTTTCTTT.

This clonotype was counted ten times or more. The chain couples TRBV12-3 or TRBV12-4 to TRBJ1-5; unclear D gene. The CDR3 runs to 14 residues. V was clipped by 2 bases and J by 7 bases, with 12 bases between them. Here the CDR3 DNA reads TGTGCCAGCAGTTTACTGGATCCGGGCCAGCCCCAGCATTTT. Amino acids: CASSLLDPGQPQHF.

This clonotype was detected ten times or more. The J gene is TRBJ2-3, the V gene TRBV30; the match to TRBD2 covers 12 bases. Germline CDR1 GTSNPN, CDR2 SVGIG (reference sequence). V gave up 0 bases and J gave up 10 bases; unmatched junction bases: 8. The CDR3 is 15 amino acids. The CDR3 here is CAWSVVTSGSSAQYF. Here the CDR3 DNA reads TGTGCCTGGAGTGTAGTGACTAGCGGGAGTTCGGCGCAGTATTTT.

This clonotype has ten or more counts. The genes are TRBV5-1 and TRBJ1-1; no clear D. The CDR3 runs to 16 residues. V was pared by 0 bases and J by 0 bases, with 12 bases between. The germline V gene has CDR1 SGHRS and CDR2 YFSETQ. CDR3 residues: CASSLATGFMNTEAFF. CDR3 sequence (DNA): TGCGCCAGCAGCTTGGCCACCGGGTTCATGAACACTGAAGCTTTCTTT.

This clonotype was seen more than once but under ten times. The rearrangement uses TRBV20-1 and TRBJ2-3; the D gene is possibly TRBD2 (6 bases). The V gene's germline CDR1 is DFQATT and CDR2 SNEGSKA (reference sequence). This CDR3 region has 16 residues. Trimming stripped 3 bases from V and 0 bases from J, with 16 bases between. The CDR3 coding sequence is TGCAGTGCTAGCGCCTGGGACGGGGGAAGCACAGATACGCAGTATTTT. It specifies CSASAWDGGSTDTQYF.

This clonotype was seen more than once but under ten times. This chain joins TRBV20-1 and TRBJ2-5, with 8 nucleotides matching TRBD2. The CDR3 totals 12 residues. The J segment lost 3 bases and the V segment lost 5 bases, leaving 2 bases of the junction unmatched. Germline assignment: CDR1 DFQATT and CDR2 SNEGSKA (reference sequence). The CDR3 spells CSASLAEETQYF. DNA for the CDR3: TGCAGTGCTTCACTAGCGGAAGAGACCCAGTACTTC.

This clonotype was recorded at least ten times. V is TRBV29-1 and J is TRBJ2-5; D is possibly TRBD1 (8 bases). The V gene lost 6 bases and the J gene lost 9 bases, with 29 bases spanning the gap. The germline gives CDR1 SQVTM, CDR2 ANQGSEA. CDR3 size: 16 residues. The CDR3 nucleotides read TGCAGCGTAGGGACAGGAGCTAGCGGCCTAAATGGGGCCCAGTACTTC. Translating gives CSVGTGASGLNGAQYF.

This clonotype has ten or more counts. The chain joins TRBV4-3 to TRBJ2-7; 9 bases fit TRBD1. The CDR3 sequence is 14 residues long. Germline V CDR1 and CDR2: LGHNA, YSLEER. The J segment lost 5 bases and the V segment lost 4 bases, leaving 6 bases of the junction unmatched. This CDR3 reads CASSLRTGVDEQYF. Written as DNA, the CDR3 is TGCGCCAGCAGCCTGAGGACAGGGGTCGACGAGCAGTACTTC.

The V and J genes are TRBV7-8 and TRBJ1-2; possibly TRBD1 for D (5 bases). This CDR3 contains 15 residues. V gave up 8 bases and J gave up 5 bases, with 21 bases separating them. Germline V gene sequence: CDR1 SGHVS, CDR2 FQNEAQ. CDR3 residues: CASGPLTSQGYGYTF. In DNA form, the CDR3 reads TGTGCCAGCGGACCCCTCACGTCCCAGGGATATGGCTACACCTTC.

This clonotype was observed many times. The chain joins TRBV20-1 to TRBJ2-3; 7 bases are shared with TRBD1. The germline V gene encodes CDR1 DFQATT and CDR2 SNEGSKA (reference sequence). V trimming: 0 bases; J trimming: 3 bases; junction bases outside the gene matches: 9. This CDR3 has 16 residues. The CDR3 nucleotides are TGCAGTGCTAGAGACCAGAACAGGGGTTGGACAGATACGCAGTATTTT. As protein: CSARDQNRGWTDTQYF.

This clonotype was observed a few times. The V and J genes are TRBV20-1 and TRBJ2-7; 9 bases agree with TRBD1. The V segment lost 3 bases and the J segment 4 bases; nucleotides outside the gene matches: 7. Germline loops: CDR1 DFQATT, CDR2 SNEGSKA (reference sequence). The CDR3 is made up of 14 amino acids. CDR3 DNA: TGCAGTGCTAGGGCCGGGACAGGGCCGTACGAGCAGTACTTC. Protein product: CSARAGTGPYEQYF.